A single sample gave rise to the 27 T cell receptor beta chains below, sequenced in a study of control samples from healthy donors and cancer patients. Assay: immunoSEQ multiplex PCR; the TCRdb copy retains only in-frame clones and omits some. The data hold about 82,000 clones, with around 87% observed a single time. Specimen: blood. The receptors stem from a man in his forties or fifties in good health.

The gene calls are TRBV6-6 and TRBJ1-1, with a tentative D call TRBD1 (5 bases). Germline CDR1 is MNHNY and CDR2 is SVGAGI (reference sequence). Trimming left V 5 bases short and J 0 bases short, with 19 bases between. The CDR3 sequence is 17 residues long. The CDR3 reads CASSPAGGGIMNTEAFF. CDR3 DNA: TGTGCCAGCAGTCCCGCCGGGGGAGGCATCATGAACACTGAAGCTTTCTTT.

The chain employs TRBV4-3 and TRBJ1-6; TRBD1 is a possible D gene (6 bases). Germline CDR1 is LGHNA and CDR2 is YSLEER. The length of the CDR3 is 15 residues. With 0 bases removed from V and 9 bases from J, the gap between germline ends came to 12 bases. CDR3 nucleotide sequence: TGCGCCAGCAGCCAAGATTCAGGGGTGGCTTCACCCCTCCACTTT. This codes for CASSQDSGVASPLHF.

This chain uses TRBV2 with TRBJ2-7, with 13 bases fitting TRBD2. The J segment lost 8 bases and the V segment lost 3 bases, leaving 4 bases of the junction unmatched. The germline V gene has CDR1 SNHLY and CDR2 FYNNEI. This CDR3 comprises 14 residues. In DNA form, the CDR3 reads TGTGCCAGCAGTGAGGAACTAGCGGGGGGGAAGCAGTACGTC. Translation: CASSEELAGGKQYV.

The V gene is TRBV30, the J gene TRBJ2-1, with 8 bases fitting TRBD2. The ends lost 5 bases at V and 10 bases at J; junction bases unmatched: 7. This CDR3 has 12 amino acids. Germline loops: CDR1 GTSNPN, CDR2 SVGIG (reference sequence). The CDR3 loop reads CAWDGLAREQFF. In DNA form, the CDR3 reads TGTGCCTGGGACGGACTAGCAAGGGAGCAGTTCTTC.

The rearrangement links TRBV4-3 to TRBJ2-7; D gene unclear. This CDR3 contains 14 residues. Germline assignment: CDR1 LGHNA and CDR2 YSLEER. Between the trimmed V and J ends, which lost 1 base and 6 bases, there was a span of 13 bases. CDR3 residues: CASSQGTWGPEQYF. The CDR3 bases are TGCGCCAGCAGCCAAGGGACCTGGGGTCCCGAGCAGTACTTC.

CDR3 nucleotides: TGTGCCAGCTGGGACAGGGTTACACCTGAAGCTTTCTTT. Its translation: CASWDRVTPEAFF. The chain joins TRBV6-5 to TRBJ1-1; 9 nucleotides agree with TRBD1. Germline lookup yields CDR1 MNHEY and CDR2 SVGAGI. V lost 8 bases, J lost 6 bases, and 7 bases stayed unmatched. The CDR3 loop spans 13 amino acids.

V and J are TRBV5-1 and TRBJ2-5; the D is unclear. Germline values: CDR1 SGHRS, CDR2 YFSETQ. Trimming took 7 bases from V and 4 from J, leaving 11 bases between them. The CDR3 is 12 amino acids. In DNA, the CDR3 is TGCGCCAGCTCAGACGTTGGAGAGACCCAGTACTTC. This sequence encodes CASSDVGETQYF.

V gene TRBV15 combines with J gene TRBJ1-1, with TRBD1 as a possible D gene (5 bases). Looked up from germline, CDR1 is LNHNV and CDR2 is YYDKDF (reference sequence). This CDR3 is built from 12 residues. V lost 5 bases, J lost 5 bases, and 9 bases lay in between. The CDR3 bases are TGTGCCACCAGCGCCCGGGGGACTGAAGCTTTCTTT. Its protein product is CATSARGTEAFF.

J is TRBJ1-5 and V is TRBV20-1; unclear D gene. CDR3 length: 10 residues. Germline V gene data show CDR1 as DFQATT and CDR2 as SNEGSKA (reference sequence). V was cut by 6 bases and J by 4 bases, with 4 bases left in between. CDR3 sequence (DNA): TGCAGTGCAGGGAATCAGCCCCAGCATTTT. Its protein is CSAGNQPQHF.

V gene TRBV6-5 combines with J gene TRBJ1-4, with TRBD1 matching 10 bases. The V gene end was trimmed by 6 bases and the J gene end by 8 bases; junction bases not matched to a gene: 6. The CDR3 runs to 14 residues. Germline CDR1 and CDR2: MNHEY and SVGAGI. The CDR3 protein is CASSWDRGREKLFF. CDR3 nucleotide sequence: TGTGCCAGCAGCTGGGACAGGGGTCGGGAAAAACTGTTTTTT.

The sample holds a few counts of this clone. V is TRBV28 and J is TRBJ1-2; D is undetermined. From germline, CDR1 is MDHEN and CDR2 SYDVKM. This CDR3 is 15 amino acids long. The germline V and J ends were trimmed by 2 bases and 8 bases, with 18 bases remaining between them. CDR3 region: CASSLSSWGGGGYTF. The CDR3 nucleotides are TGTGCCAGCAGTTTAAGTTCCTGGGGTGGTGGAGGCTACACCTTC.

The V call is TRBV27, the J call TRBJ1-4, with 7 bases fitting TRBD1. CDR3 length equals 13 residues. From germline, CDR1 is MNHEY and CDR2 SMNVEV (reference sequence). Unmatched junction bases numbered 2, after V lost 3 bases and J lost 7 bases. The chain's CDR3 is CASSFYRGEKLFF. As DNA, the CDR3 is TGTGCCAGCAGTTTTTACAGGGGTGAAAAACTGTTTTTT.

The chain uses TRBV5-1 and TRBJ1-4; 7 bases map to TRBD1. The CDR3 length is 17 residues. V was pared by 7 bases and J by 0 bases, with 12 bases of the junction left unmatched. The germline V gene has CDR1 SGHRS and CDR2 YFSETQ. The CDR3 coding sequence is TGCGCCAGCGCCAACAGGGGTCCCTTTCCAACTAATGAAAAACTGTTTTTT. Residues: CASANRGPFPTNEKLFF.

The chain employs TRBV6-5 and TRBJ2-7, with 8 bases lining up with TRBD1. J gave up 6 bases and V 6 bases, and 10 bases lay outside the gene matches. The germline gives CDR1 MNHEY, CDR2 SVGAGI. The CDR3 sequence is 14 residues long. The CDR3 nucleotides read TGTGCCAGCAGGACCGGACAGGGCGCGGGCGAGCAGTACGTC. This gives the protein CASRTGQGAGEQYV.

The chain links TRBV10-1 to TRBJ2-3; 7 nucleotides line up with TRBD1. J lost 3 bases, V lost 3 bases, and 6 bases had no gene match. The CDR3 covers 15 residues. Germline V gene sequence: CDR1 WNHNN, CDR2 SYGVQD (reference sequence). CDR3 nucleotide sequence: TGCGCCAGCAGTGACGACTCCAGGGGGACAGATACGCAGTATTTT. This translates into CASSDDSRGTDTQYF.

This chain uses TRBV5-6 with TRBJ2-1; weak D call: TRBD1 (6 bases). Germline V lookup: CDR1 SGHDT, CDR2 YYEEEE. The CDR3 length is 16 residues. Trimming took off 0 bases at V and 9 bases at J, with 19 bases between the two ends. The DNA of the CDR3 is TGTGCCAGCAGCTTGGGACCAGGGGAGCAAGGGGGTGAGCAGTTCTTC. Translating it yields CASSLGPGEQGGEQFF.

V and J are TRBV18 and TRBJ2-2; 7 bases fit TRBD1. V shed 6 bases, J shed 1 base, and the junction held 5 bases outside the gene matches. From germline, CDR1 is KGHSH and CDR2 LQKENI. The CDR3 loop spans 15 amino acids. In nucleotides, the CDR3 is TGTGCCAGCTCGGCCGACAGGGTGAACACCGGGGAGCTGTTTTTT. Translating it yields CASSADRVNTGELFF.

This clone appeared a few times. The rearrangement links TRBV18 to TRBJ2-3; TRBD1 might be the D (6 bases). Germline V gene lookup returns CDR1 KGHSH and CDR2 LQKENI. Trimming took off 3 bases at V and 3 bases at J, with 19 bases between the two ends. The CDR3 spans 17 residues. The CDR3 reads CASSPLLTGQPTDTQYF. DNA of the CDR3: TGTGCCAGCTCACCCCTACTTACAGGACAGCCGACAGATACGCAGTATTTT.

The chain has TRBV19 and TRBJ1-5; 7 bases match TRBD1. J lost 4 bases, V lost 3 bases, and 3 bases had no gene match. CDR1 and CDR2 (germline): LNHDA, SQIVND (reference sequence). This CDR3 has 14 residues. CDR3 sequence reads: CASSMSGGNQPQHF. The CDR3 DNA reads TGTGCCAGTAGTATGTCAGGGGGGAATCAGCCCCAGCATTTT.

A single count supports this clone. This chain uses TRBV30 with TRBJ1-2; TRBD1 agrees at 9 bases. With V trimmed by 1 base and J by 7 bases, 10 bases remained unmatched. The CDR3 spans 15 residues. The germline gives CDR1 GTSNPN, CDR2 SVGIG (reference sequence). The CDR3 is CAWSALTGGDRGYTF. CDR3 bases: TGTGCCTGGAGTGCCTTGACAGGGGGAGATCGTGGCTACACCTTC.

The rearrangement joins TRBV3-1 (or the pseudogene TRBV3-2) to TRBJ2-1; 7 bases line up with TRBD1. V gave up 1 base and J gave up 14 bases; unmatched junction bases: 8. The CDR3 has 13 amino acids. Looked up from germline, CDR1 is LGHDT and CDR2 is YNNKEL (reference sequence). CDR3 sequence: CASSQVRTGVEFF. DNA for the CDR3: TGTGCCAGCAGCCAAGTGCGGACAGGAGTGGAGTTCTTC.

V gene TRBV7-3 combines with J gene TRBJ2-3; TRBD2 matches at 7 bases. V was pared by 1 base and J by 3 bases, with 4 bases of the junction left unmatched. The CDR3 is made up of 15 amino acids. Germline V gene sequence: CDR1 SGHTA, CDR2 FQGTGA. The CDR3 coding sequence is TGTGCCAGCAGCTTAAGGCAGGGAGGGACAGATACGCAGTATTTT. Amino acids: CASSLRQGGTDTQYF.

The DNA of the CDR3 is TGCGCCAGCAGCCAAGGATTGGCTAGCGGGGGGCTTCAAAACATTCAGTACTTC. Translated, it gives CASSQGLASGGLQNIQYF. The chain has TRBV4-3 and TRBJ2-4; TRBD2 matches at 11 bases. The CDR3 consists of 18 residues. Trimming cost V 1 base and J 5 bases; bases outside gene matches: 10. The V gene's germline CDR1 is LGHNA and CDR2 YSLEER.

This clone was recorded only once. The V gene is TRBV4-1, the J gene TRBJ1-5, with no clear D. The CDR3 sequence is 17 residues long. CDR1 is MGHRA and CDR2 is YSYEKL in the germline V gene. V was shortened by 1 base and J by 3 bases, with 16 bases between the two germline ends. CDR3 protein: CASSQGAFVRVNQPQHF. For the CDR3, the DNA is TGCGCCAGCAGCCAAGGAGCCTTTGTAAGGGTCAATCAGCCCCAGCATTTT.

The chain is built from TRBV5-1 and TRBJ2-1; 12 nucleotides agree with TRBD2. CDR3 length: 15 residues. After removal of 2 bases from V and 7 bases from J, the junction contained 4 bases not matched to a gene. The V gene's germline CDR1 is SGHRS and CDR2 YFSETQ. Written as DNA, the CDR3 is TGCGCCAGCAGCTTAGGACTAGCGGGAACGAATGAGCAGTTCTTC. Amino acid sequence: CASSLGLAGTNEQFF.

The V gene is TRBV5-4, the J gene TRBJ2-1; 13 bases fit TRBD2. The germline V gene has CDR1 SGHNT and CDR2 YYREEE (reference sequence). The V gene end was trimmed by 4 bases and the J gene end by 0 bases; junction bases not matched to a gene: 13. The CDR3 totals 20 residues. CDR3 DNA: TGTGCCAGCAGCCTAACTCCGGGACTAGCGGGGTTGAGCTCCTACAATGAGCAGTTCTTC. It yields the protein CASSLTPGLAGLSSYNEQFF.

This chain uses TRBV2 with TRBJ2-5; possibly TRBD1 or TRBD2 for D (6 bases each). The CDR3 is made up of 13 amino acids. The V end lost 8 bases, the J end lost 1 base, and 11 bases lay between the germline ends. Germline V gene data show CDR1 as SNHLY and CDR2 as FYNNEI. The DNA of the CDR3 is TGTGCCAGCGGGGGGCGGGCCCAAGAGACCCAGTACTTC. Amino acid sequence: CASGGRAQETQYF.